This T cell receptor beta chain appears in the sequencing data of a study of T cell changes during pregnancy in multiple sclerosis. Sequencing was performed with immunoSEQ multiplex PCR; in TCRdb, only in-frame clones are kept and a portion is missing. The sample consists of nearly 60,000 clones, 91% of them appearing once. The CDR3 totals 15 residues. Trimming took 6 bases from V and 8 from J, leaving 19 bases between them. In germline, CDR1 is MNHNY, CDR2 SVGAGI (reference sequence). The TCR originated in a female donor in good health, enrolled as a control in a pregnancy study. V is TRBV6-6 and J is TRBJ1-4; D is uncertain. Sequenced here: CD4+ T cells from peripheral blood mononuclear cells, sampled after pregnancy. The CDR3 region is CASSISGLTSEKLFF. CDR3 bases: TGTGCCAGCAGCATTAGCGGTCTAACATCCGAAAAACTGTTTTTT.